One and the same sample provided the 2 T cell receptor beta chains below, sequenced in a study of blood T cells in healthy people across ages. Combining a sample-barcoded 5' primer with a J-beta primer mix, a second PCR ran for roughly 7 to 12 cycles. TCRdb independently ran MiXCR on the 5' RACE reads; one entry per CDR3 protein. This table holds 1,500,000 or so distinct CDR3 sequences, approximately 42% found once. The sample comprised blood. These receptors were taken from a woman aged 18-29 years in good health.

This clonotype was seen a few times. The rearrangement links TRBV29-1 to TRBJ2-5, with 11 bases fitting TRBD2. The CDR3 is 14 residues long. Per germline, CDR1 SQVTM and CDR2 ANQGSEA. J was trimmed by 2 bases and V by 7 bases; bases with no gene match: 6. DNA for the CDR3: TGCAGCGCTCCGGGACTAGCGGTTCAAGAGACCCAGTACTTC. It specifies CSAPGLAVQETQYF.

This clonotype was found many times. The V gene is TRBV7-9, the J gene TRBJ2-7; TRBD1 aligns across 7 bases. With V trimmed by 5 bases and J by 0 bases, 13 bases remained unmatched. The CDR3 totals 17 residues. Germline V gene data show CDR1 as SEHNR and CDR2 as FQNEAQ (reference sequence). CDR3 DNA: TGTGCCAGCAGCGGTACCGGGACAGAGGTTAGCTCCTACGAGCAGTACTTC. Protein: CASSGTGTEVSSYEQYF.